The 14 T cell receptor beta chains below were found in one sample sequenced in a study of T cells after yellow fever vaccination. TCRdb re-analysed the 5' RACE reads in MiXCR, keeping a single row per CDR3 protein. The repertoire holds around 100,000 distinct CDR3 sequences, with around 5.5% as singletons. The sample consisted of CD8+ T cells sorted from PBMCs, taken 10 days after the yellow fever booster vaccination. The receptors stem from a man younger than 35 who received the YFV17D yellow fever vaccine.

At least ten counts were recorded for this clonotype. This rearrangement joins TRBV9 to TRBJ1-1; D ambiguous. Germline CDR1 is SGDLS and CDR2 is YYNGEE. The CDR3 covers 12 residues. V lost 4 bases and J 3 bases, leaving 7 bases between the germline ends. The CDR3 region has the DNA TGTGCCAGCAGCCCCGGCGACACTGAAGCTTTCTTT. Translating it yields CASSPGDTEAFF.

The chain is built from TRBV2 and TRBJ2-1; 8 bases line up with TRBD2. Trimming took 4 bases from V and 2 from J; bases not matched to a gene: 16. The CDR3 has 19 amino acids. Germline assignment: CDR1 SNHLY and CDR2 FYNNEI. The DNA for the CDR3 is TGTGCCAGCAGTGGTAGCGTTCGGGGGGGCCCTCCAGCCTACAATGAGCAGTTCTTC. Its translation: CASSGSVRGGPPAYNEQFF.

The table lists this clonotype with a few counts. This chain uses TRBV6-1 with TRBJ2-3; TRBD1 is a possible D gene (6 bases). Trimming shortened V by 6 bases and J by 3 bases, and 16 bases separated the two germline ends. Germline CDR1 and CDR2: MNHNS and SASEGT. CDR3 length equals 15 residues. In DNA form, the CDR3 reads TGTGCCAGCAGCTACCGGGGACACCCGACAGATACGCAGTATTTT. It is translated as CASSYRGHPTDTQYF.

This clonotype was detected only a few times. V gene TRBV27 combines with J gene TRBJ2-3; the D gene is possibly TRBD1 (6 bases). V lost 3 bases and J 4 bases, leaving 8 bases between the germline ends. Germline V gene data show CDR1 as MNHEY and CDR2 as SMNVEV (reference sequence). The CDR3 is 13 residues long. CDR3 sequence (DNA): TGTGCCAGCAGTTTCAGGGGTTCAGATACGCAGTATTTT. It is translated as CASSFRGSDTQYF.

This clonotype was seen many times. This chain links TRBV7-2 with TRBJ2-4; D call uncertain. The germline V and J ends were trimmed by 1 base and 0 bases, with 4 bases remaining between them. Germline V gene lookup returns CDR1 SGHTA and CDR2 FQGNSA. The CDR3 is made up of 14 amino acids. The CDR3 DNA follows: TGTGCCAGCAGCTTAGGACGAGCCAAAAACATTCAGTACTTC. Translation: CASSLGRAKNIQYF.

V usage is TRBV7-2 and J usage is TRBJ1-5; D ambiguous. The V gene lost 5 bases and the J gene lost 7 bases, with 15 bases spanning the gap. CDR3 length: 14 amino acids. Germline lookup yields CDR1 SGHTA and CDR2 FQGNSA. The CDR3 DNA is TGTGCCAGCAGCCTAGGCTGGGGAAGGCAGCCCCAGCATTTT. Translated, it gives CASSLGWGRQPQHF.

The chain carries TRBV5-6 and TRBJ1-4, with 10 bases matching TRBD1. The CDR3 sequence is 17 residues long. The germline V gene has CDR1 SGHDT and CDR2 YYEEEE. J was trimmed by 8 bases and V by 2 bases; bases with no gene match: 12. The CDR3 region is CASSLFNTGTGEEKLFF. The CDR3 DNA reads TGTGCCAGCAGCTTATTTAACACCGGGACAGGGGAAGAAAAACTGTTTTTT.

J is TRBJ1-1 and V is TRBV7-2; no definite D call. Germline values: CDR1 SGHTA, CDR2 FQGNSA. This CDR3 region has 14 residues. The V gene lost 6 bases and the J gene lost 2 bases, with 13 bases spanning the gap. The CDR3 DNA reads TGTGCCAGCAGATCTTCGGACGAAAACACTGAAGCTTTCTTT. Its translation is CASRSSDENTEAFF.

This clonotype appeared a few times. V usage is TRBV12-3 or TRBV12-4 and J usage is TRBJ1-1; D not certain. The CDR3 covers 13 residues. V dropped 3 bases and J dropped 1 base, with 6 bases sitting between them. The CDR3 is CASSLPQNTEAFF. The CDR3 nucleotides are TGTGCCAGCAGTTTGCCGCAGAACACTGAAGCTTTCTTT.

The CDR3 loop reads CASRQRGDTQYF. The CDR3 DNA is TGTGCCAGCAGACAGAGGGGGGATACGCAGTATTTT. This sequence joins TRBV6-6 and TRBJ2-3; possible D gene TRBD1, 6 bases. Trimming pared 6 bases from V and 6 bases from J, leaving 10 bases between. The CDR3 contains 12 residues. Germline loops: CDR1 MNHNY, CDR2 SVGAGI (reference sequence).

This clonotype showed up many times. This chain uses TRBV7-2 with TRBJ1-1; D remains unclear. This CDR3 comprises 13 residues. Germline V lookup: CDR1 SGHTA, CDR2 FQGNSA. Deletions cut 4 bases from V and 0 bases from J, with 6 bases between. CDR3 sequence (DNA): TGTGCCAGCAGCTCCGGTATGAACACTGAAGCTTTCTTT. This sequence encodes CASSSGMNTEAFF.

V is TRBV7-9 and J is TRBJ2-4; D perhaps matches TRBD2 (5 bases). The CDR3 has 12 residues. Trimming took off 2 bases at V and 10 bases at J, with 9 bases between the two ends. The V gene's germline CDR1 is SEHNR and CDR2 FQNEAQ (reference sequence). The CDR3 nucleotides are TGTGCCAGCAGCTTACTAGCTCAGATTCAGTACTTC. The encoded protein is CASSLLAQIQYF. Complete variable domain (other parts from reference TRBV7-9 and TRBJ2-4): DTGVSQNPRHKITKRGQNVTFRCDPISEHNRLYWYRQTLGQGPEFLTYFQNEAQLEKSRLLSDRFSAERPKGSFSTLEIQRTEQGDSAMYLCASSLLAQIQYFGAGTRLSVL.

This chain links TRBV25-1 with TRBJ2-5, with a weak D call TRBD2 (5 bases). V shed 3 bases and J shed 4 bases, with 15 bases lying between them. Germline values: CDR1 MGHDK, CDR2 SYGVNS. CDR3 length: 15 amino acids. This chain's CDR3 is CASSDDTRTRETQYF. The CDR3 nucleotides read TGTGCCAGCAGTGACGATACTAGGACTCGAGAGACCCAGTACTTC. Full variable domain (remainder filled in from reference TRBV25-1 and TRBJ2-5): EADIYQTPRYLVIGTGKKITLECSQTMGHDKMYWYQQDPGMELHLIHYSYGVNSTEKGDLSSESTVSRIRTEHFPLTLESARPSHTSQYLCASSDDTRTRETQYFGPGTRLLVL.

V and J are TRBV12-3 or TRBV12-4 and TRBJ2-1, with TRBD2 identical over 7 bases. V shed 1 base, J shed 7 bases, and the junction held 4 bases outside the gene matches. CDR3 length equals 14 residues. The CDR3 bases are TGTGCCAGCAGTTTAGGAGCGGGGCCAAATGAGCAGTTCTTC. Translated, it gives CASSLGAGPNEQFF.